These T cell receptor beta chains were read from a single sample in a study of T cell repertoires in cytomegalovirus infection. TCRdb re-called the reads with MiXCR, one entry per CDR3 protein. Of about 280,000 distinct CDR3 sequences in the sample, less than 25% were seen once. Their specific antigens are unknown. The sequencing here drew on cultured PBMCs, taken from culture after CMV antigen stimulation. The receptors shown here come from a human donor in good health (CMV status not recorded). Some clones in this sample may be carry-over from other donors' samples. Each CDR3 is given with its conserved first and last residue. D genes are given only for firm matches. Clone size is not always given. Where it is, it says once, few, many or a class for expanded clones.

len	v_gene	abundance	d_gene	j_gene	CDR3nt	CDR3aa
15	TRBV7-2	many	TRBD2	TRBJ2-1	TGTGCCAGCAGCTTCGAAGCGGGAGCCTACAATGAGCAGTTCTTC	CASSFEAGAYNEQFF
23	TRBV20-1	few	TRBD2	TRBJ2-3	TGCAGTGCTAGAATTAGACTAGCGGGAGGGGTACCAACTTGGTACTCAAGCACAGATACGCAGTATTTT	CSARIRLAGGVPTWYSSTDTQYF
16	TRBV19	.	.	TRBJ1-5	TGTGCCAGTAGTATAAATGAACGGCTGCTTAATCAGCCCCAGCATTTT	CASSINERLLNQPQHF
15	TRBV24-1	.	TRBD1	TRBJ2-5	TGTGCCACCAGTGACTGGACAGGGTTGGGAGAGACCCAGTACTTC	CATSDWTGLGETQYF
13	TRBV7-2	many	.	TRBJ2-3	TGTGCCAGCAGCCGGACTAGCACAGATACGCAGTATTTT	CASSRTSTDTQYF
15	TRBV7-2	.	TRBD2	TRBJ2-3	TGTGCCAGCAGTCTACTAGCGGGAGGCGGCTGGTCGCAGTATTTT	CASSLLAGGGWSQYF
13	TRBV7-2	many	.	TRBJ2-5	TGTGCCAGCAGCCCCGGTGGGTCGGAGACCCAGTACTTC	CASSPGGSETQYF
14	TRBV20-1	.	TRBD2	TRBJ2-5	TGCAGTGCTAGAATGACTAGCGGACAAGAGACCCAGTACTTC	CSARMTSGQETQYF
12	TRBV7-2	few	.	TRBJ2-3	TGTGCCAGCAGCCAAGTCGCGGTTACGCAGTATTTT	CASSQVAVTQYF
15	TRBV13	few	TRBD1	TRBJ1-6	TGTGCCAGCAGCTCACCCGGGACAGGGGTATCACCCCTCCACTTT	CASSSPGTGVSPLHF
15	TRBV4-1	.	.	TRBJ2-2	TGCGCCAGCAGTGCAGGGCCTTCGGACACCGGGGAGCTGTTTTTT	CASSAGPSDTGELFF
13	TRBV5-1	.	.	TRBJ2-7	TGCGCCAGCAGCGGGCCAAAATCCTACGAGCAGTACTTC	CASSGPKSYEQYF
16	TRBV15	.	TRBD1	TRBJ1-2	TGTGCCACCAGCGATCCCCGACAGGGAACCTTTTATGGCTACACCTTC	CATSDPRQGTFYGYTF
15	TRBV28	few	.	TRBJ2-1	TGTGCCAGCAGTTTATTCGCGGGGGCCCTATCCGGGCAGTTCTTC	CASSLFAGALSGQFF
15	TRBV18	.	.	TRBJ1-1	TGTGCCAGCTCGCTCGGAGGGATTTTGAACACTGAAGCTTTCTTT	CASSLGGILNTEAFF
15	TRBV20-1	once	TRBD2	TRBJ2-7	TGCAGTGCTAGAGGGACTAGCGGGGGGTTTAGCGAGCAGTACTTC	CSARGTSGGFSEQYF
15	TRBV6-2/TRBV6-3	many	TRBD2	TRBJ2-1	TGTGCCAGCAGGGTAGCGGGACTAGGGGACAATGAGCAGTTCTTC	CASRVAGLGDNEQFF
15	TRBV7-8	many	.	TRBJ2-2	TGTGCCAGCAGCTTAGTAGGGGGGCAAATAGGGGAGCTGTTTTTT	CASSLVGGQIGELFF
16	TRBV7-9	.	TRBD1	TRBJ1-3	TGTGCCAGCAGCGTACGGGACAGTAAGGATGGAAACACCATATATTTT	CASSVRDSKDGNTIYF
16	TRBV15	.	.	TRBJ2-1	TGTGCCACCAGCAGAGCCAGGGAGAGATTTAGGAATGAGCAGTTCTTC	CATSRARERFRNEQFF
18	TRBV6-2/TRBV6-3	many	TRBD2	TRBJ2-1	TGTGCCAGCAGTTACGGACTAGCGGGAGGGATTTTCTTAAATGAGCAGTTCTTC	CASSYGLAGGIFLNEQFF
13	TRBV20-1	few	TRBD2	TRBJ2-7	TGCAGTGCTAGGAGCGGGGGCTCCTACGAGCAGTACTTC	CSARSGGSYEQYF